A single sample is the source of the 3 T cell receptor beta chains below, sequenced in a study of cytomegalovirus exposure and HLA in healthy donors. Amplification used 60 Vbeta primers and 13 Jbeta primers. Clones were sequenced by immunoSEQ multiplex PCR, and TCRdb holds only the in-frame ones, with some missing. The repertoire holds around 100,000 clones, around 60% seen once, with under 3.5% in the top ten. Sequenced material: PBMCs. The receptor source for this set is a woman aged 50 to 65 in good health and CMV-seronegative.

The chain joins TRBV29-1 to TRBJ2-3; 11 bases agree with TRBD2. This CDR3 spans 15 amino acids. Unmatched junction bases numbered 9, after V lost 7 bases and J lost 3 bases. Germline assignment: CDR1 SQVTM and CDR2 ANQGSEA. The CDR3 sequence is CSARGSGRGTDTQYF. Here the CDR3 DNA reads TGCAGCGCTCGCGGTAGCGGGAGGGGGACAGATACGCAGTATTTT.

This clone was seen only a few times. The V call is TRBV28, the J call TRBJ2-1; no clear D. CDR3 size: 13 residues. Between the trimmed V and J ends, which lost 3 bases and 7 bases, there was a span of 10 bases. The germline V gene has CDR1 MDHEN and CDR2 SYDVKM. DNA of the CDR3: TGTGCCAGCAGTTTTGCAGGTGGAAATGAGCAGTTCTTC. Its translation is CASSFAGGNEQFF.

The chain joins TRBV27 to TRBJ2-1; 8 nucleotides agree with TRBD2. Germline V lookup: CDR1 MNHEY, CDR2 SMNVEV (reference sequence). The CDR3 totals 19 residues. The V segment lost 7 bases and the J segment 8 bases; nucleotides outside the gene matches: 25. CDR3 region: CASTPRGAGGASRSDEQFF. In DNA, the CDR3 is TGTGCCAGCACCCCGCGGGGGGCCGGGGGGGCTAGCAGATCCGATGAGCAGTTCTTC.